The source of this TCR beta chain is a study of patients and donors after allogeneic stem cell transplantation. Each CDR3 protein is one row after TCRdb ran MiXCR on the RT-PCR reads. The table lists about a million distinct CDR3 sequences, roughly 18% of them singletons, with roughly 6% in the top ten. Germline CDR1 and CDR2: LGHDT and YNNKEL (reference sequence). This CDR3 comprises 17 residues. Trimming stripped 4 bases from V and 4 bases from J, with 19 bases between. This sequence was found in a human donor who was either an allogeneic HSCT recipient or a stem cell or donor lymphocyte infusion donor (not recorded which). It is not recorded whose cells these are; they may come from a transplant donor. This sequence joins TRBV3-1 and TRBJ2-2, with D possibly being TRBD1 or TRBD2 (5 bases each). The sequenced material came from blood, either unsorted or a sorted T cell fraction (not recorded which). CDR3 region: CASSRTLRQKSTGELFF. The CDR3 DNA sequence: TGTGCCAGCAGCCGGACTTTGAGACAGAAAAGCACCGGGGAGCTGTTTTTT.